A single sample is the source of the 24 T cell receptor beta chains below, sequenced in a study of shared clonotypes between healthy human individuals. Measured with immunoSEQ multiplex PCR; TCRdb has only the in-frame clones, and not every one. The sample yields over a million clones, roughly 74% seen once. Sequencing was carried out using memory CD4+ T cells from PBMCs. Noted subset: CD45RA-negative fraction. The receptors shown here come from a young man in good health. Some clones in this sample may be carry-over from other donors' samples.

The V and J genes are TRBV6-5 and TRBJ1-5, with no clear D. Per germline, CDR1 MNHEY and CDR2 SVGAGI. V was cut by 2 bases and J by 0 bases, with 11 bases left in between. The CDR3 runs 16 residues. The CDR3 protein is CASSYDRPTSNQPQHF. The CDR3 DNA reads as TGTGCCAGCAGTTACGATAGACCGACTAGCAATCAGCCCCAGCATTTT.

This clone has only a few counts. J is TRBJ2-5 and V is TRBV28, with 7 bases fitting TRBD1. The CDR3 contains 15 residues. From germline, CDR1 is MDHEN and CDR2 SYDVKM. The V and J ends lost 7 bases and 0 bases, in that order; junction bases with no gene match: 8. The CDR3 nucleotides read TGTGCCAGCACCTCGGACAGGCACAACCAAGAGACCCAGTACTTC. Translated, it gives CASTSDRHNQETQYF. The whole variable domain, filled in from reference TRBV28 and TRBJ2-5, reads DVKVTQSSRYLVKRTGEKVFLECVQDMDHENMFWYRQDPGLGLRLIYFSYDVKMKEKGDIPEGYSVSREKKERFSLILESASTNQTSMYLCASTSDRHNQETQYFGPGTRLLVL.

This CDR3 is CASSPGLFTGELFF. The CDR3 DNA sequence: TGCGCCAGCAGCCCGGGACTATTCACCGGGGAGCTGTTTTTT. This chain joins TRBV5-1 and TRBJ2-2; 7 positions match TRBD2. The trim removed 4 bases at V and 4 bases at J, leaving 4 bases unmatched. This CDR3 region has 14 residues. CDR1 and CDR2 (germline): SGHRS, YFSETQ.

Here the CDR3 reads CASSTPGTSSYEQYF. CDR3 DNA sequence: TGTGCCAGCAGCACCCCCGGGACTAGCTCCTACGAGCAGTACTTC. This chain joins TRBV28 and TRBJ2-7; 8 bases line up with TRBD2. V lost 6 bases, J lost 0 bases, and 7 bases stayed unmatched. The CDR3 consists of 15 residues. Germline CDR1 is MDHEN and CDR2 is SYDVKM.

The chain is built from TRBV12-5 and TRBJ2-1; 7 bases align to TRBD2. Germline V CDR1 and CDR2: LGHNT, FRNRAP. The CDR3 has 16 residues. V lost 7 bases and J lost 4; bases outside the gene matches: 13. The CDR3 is CASASPAASGYNEQFF. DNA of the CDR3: TGTGCTAGTGCCTCCCCGGCGGCTAGCGGATACAATGAGCAGTTCTTC.

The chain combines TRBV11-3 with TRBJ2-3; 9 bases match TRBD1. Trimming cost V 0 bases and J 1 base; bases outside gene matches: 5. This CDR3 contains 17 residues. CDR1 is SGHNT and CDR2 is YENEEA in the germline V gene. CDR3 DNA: TGTGCCAGCAGCTTAGATTCCTGGGACAGGGGCACAGATACGCAGTATTTT. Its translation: CASSLDSWDRGTDTQYF.

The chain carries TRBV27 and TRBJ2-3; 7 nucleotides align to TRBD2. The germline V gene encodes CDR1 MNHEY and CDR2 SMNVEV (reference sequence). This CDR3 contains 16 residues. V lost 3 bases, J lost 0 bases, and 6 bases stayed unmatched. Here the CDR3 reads CASSFNLAASTDTQYF. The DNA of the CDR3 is TGTGCCAGCAGTTTCAACCTAGCGGCTAGCACAGATACGCAGTATTTT.

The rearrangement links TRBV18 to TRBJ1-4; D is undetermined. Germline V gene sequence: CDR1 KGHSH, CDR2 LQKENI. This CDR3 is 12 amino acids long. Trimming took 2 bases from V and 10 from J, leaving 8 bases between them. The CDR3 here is CASSPEVGKLFF. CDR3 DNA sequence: TGTGCCAGCTCACCAGAGGTGGGAAAACTGTTTTTT. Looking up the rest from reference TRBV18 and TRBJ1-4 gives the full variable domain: NAGVMQNPRHLVRRRGQEARLRCSPMKGHSHVYWYRQLPEEGLKFMVYLQKENIIDESGMPKERFSAEFPKEGPSILRIQQVVRGDSAAYFCASSPEVGKLFFGSGTQLSVL.

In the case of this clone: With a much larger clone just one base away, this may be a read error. CDR3 protein: CASSFYNEQFF. For the CDR3, the DNA is TGTGCCAGCAGCTTTTACAATGAGCAGTTCTTC. The V gene is TRBV5-6, the J gene TRBJ2-1, with D unclear. The V gene lost 2 bases and the J gene lost 4 bases, with 1 base spanning the gap. The germline CDR1 and CDR2 sequences are SGHDT and YYEEEE. This CDR3 has 11 amino acids. The variable domain in full, completed from reference TRBV5-6 and TRBJ2-1, reads DAGVTQSPTHLIKTRGQQVTLRCSPKSGHDTVSWYQQALGQGPQFIFQYYEEEERQRGNFPDRFSGHQFPNYSSELNVNALLLGDSALYLCASSFYNEQFFGPGTRLTVL.

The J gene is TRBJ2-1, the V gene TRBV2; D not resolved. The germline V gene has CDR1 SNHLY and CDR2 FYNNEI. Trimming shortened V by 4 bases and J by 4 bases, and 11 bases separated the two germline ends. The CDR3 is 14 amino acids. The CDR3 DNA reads TGTGCCAGCAGTGTCGGGTCTACTTACAATGAGCAGTTCTTC. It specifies CASSVGSTYNEQFF.

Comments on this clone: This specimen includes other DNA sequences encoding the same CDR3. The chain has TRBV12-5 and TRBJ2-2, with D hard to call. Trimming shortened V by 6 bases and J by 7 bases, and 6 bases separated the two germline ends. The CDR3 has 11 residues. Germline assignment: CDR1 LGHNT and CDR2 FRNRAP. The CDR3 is CASGLHGELFF. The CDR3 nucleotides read TGTGCTAGTGGCCTCCACGGGGAGCTGTTTTTT.

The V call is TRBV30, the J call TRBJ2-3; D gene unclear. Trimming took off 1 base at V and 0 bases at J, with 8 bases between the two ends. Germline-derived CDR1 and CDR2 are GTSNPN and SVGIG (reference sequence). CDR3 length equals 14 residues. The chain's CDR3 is CAWSDPPSTDTQYF. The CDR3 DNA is TGTGCCTGGAGTGACCCTCCTAGCACAGATACGCAGTATTTT.

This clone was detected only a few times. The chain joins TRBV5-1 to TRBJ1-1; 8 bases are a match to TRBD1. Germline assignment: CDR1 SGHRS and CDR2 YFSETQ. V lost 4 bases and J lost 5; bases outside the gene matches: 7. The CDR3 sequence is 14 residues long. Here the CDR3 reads CASSTGQGRTEAFF. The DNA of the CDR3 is TGCGCCAGCAGCACTGGACAGGGTCGGACTGAAGCTTTCTTT.

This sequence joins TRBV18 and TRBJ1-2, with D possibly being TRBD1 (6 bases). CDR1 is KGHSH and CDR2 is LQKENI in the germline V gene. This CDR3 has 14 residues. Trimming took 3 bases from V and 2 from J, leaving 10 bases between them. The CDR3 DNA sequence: TGTGCCAGCTCACCGGGACAATGGAACTATGGCTACACCTTC. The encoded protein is CASSPGQWNYGYTF.

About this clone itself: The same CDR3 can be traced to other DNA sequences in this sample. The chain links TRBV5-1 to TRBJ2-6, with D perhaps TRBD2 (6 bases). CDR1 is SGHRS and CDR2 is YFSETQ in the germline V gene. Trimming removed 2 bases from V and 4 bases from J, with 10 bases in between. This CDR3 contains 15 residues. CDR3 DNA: TGCGCCAGCAGCTTAGGAGGGTCGGGGGCCAACGTCCTGACTTTC. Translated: CASSLGGSGANVLTF.

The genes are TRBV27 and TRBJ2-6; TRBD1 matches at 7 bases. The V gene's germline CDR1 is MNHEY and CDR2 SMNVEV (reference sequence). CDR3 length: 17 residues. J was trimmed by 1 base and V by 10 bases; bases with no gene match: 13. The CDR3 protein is CATRPRQGVSGANVLTF. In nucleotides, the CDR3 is TGTGCCACGAGACCACGGCAGGGGGTATCTGGGGCCAACGTCCTGACTTTC.

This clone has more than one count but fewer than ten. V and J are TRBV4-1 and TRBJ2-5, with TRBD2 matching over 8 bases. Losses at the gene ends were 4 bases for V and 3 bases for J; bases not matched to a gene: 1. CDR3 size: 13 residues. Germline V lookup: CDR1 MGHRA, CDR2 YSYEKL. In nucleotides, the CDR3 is TGCGCCAGCAGCCGCGGGAGGAAAGAGACCCAGTACTTC. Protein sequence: CASSRGRKETQYF.

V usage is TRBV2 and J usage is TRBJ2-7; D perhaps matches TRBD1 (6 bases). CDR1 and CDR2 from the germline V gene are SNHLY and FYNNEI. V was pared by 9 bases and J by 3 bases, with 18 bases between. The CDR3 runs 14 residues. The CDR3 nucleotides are TGTGCCAGTCGAGCCAGGGGCACCATCTACGAGCAGTACTTC. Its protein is CASRARGTIYEQYF.

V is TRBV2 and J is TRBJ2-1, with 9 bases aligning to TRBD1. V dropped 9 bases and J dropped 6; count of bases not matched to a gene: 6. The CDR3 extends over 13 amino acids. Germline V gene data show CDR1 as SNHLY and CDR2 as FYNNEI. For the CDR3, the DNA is TGTGCCAGTCGGGACAGGGTTGCCAATGAGCAGTTCTTC. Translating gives CASRDRVANEQFF.

The chain's CDR3 is CASSQGQGARSGNTIYF. CDR3 bases: TGTGCCAGCAGCCAAGGACAGGGGGCGAGGTCTGGAAACACCATATATTTT. This chain links TRBV4-2 with TRBJ1-3; 10 bases are a match to TRBD1. There are 17 residues in the CDR3. V trimming: 1 base; J trimming: 1 base; junction bases outside the gene matches: 4. The germline gives CDR1 LGHNA, CDR2 YNFKEQ.

For the CDR3, the DNA is TGTGCCAGCAGCCTTCTTACTAGCGGAACGTTAAGTTACAATGAGCAGTTCTTC. Translating it yields CASSLLTSGTLSYNEQFF. This chain uses TRBV4-2 with TRBJ2-1, with 8 positions matching TRBD2. CDR3 size: 18 residues. The V and J ends lost 4 bases and 4 bases, in that order; junction bases with no gene match: 15. Germline CDR1 LGHNA, CDR2 YNFKEQ.

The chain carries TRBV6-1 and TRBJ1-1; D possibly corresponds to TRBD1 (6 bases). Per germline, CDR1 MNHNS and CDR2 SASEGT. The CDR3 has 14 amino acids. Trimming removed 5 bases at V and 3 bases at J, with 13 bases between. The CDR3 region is CASSYTGKDTEAFF. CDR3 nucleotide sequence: TGTGCCAGCAGTTATACAGGGAAGGACACTGAAGCTTTCTTT.

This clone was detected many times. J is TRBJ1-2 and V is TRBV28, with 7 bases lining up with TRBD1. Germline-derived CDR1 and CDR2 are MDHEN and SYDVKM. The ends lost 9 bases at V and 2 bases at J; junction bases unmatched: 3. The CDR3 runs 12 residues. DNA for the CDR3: TGTGCCAGTGGACAGGAGAACTATGGCTACACCTTC. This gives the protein CASGQENYGYTF.

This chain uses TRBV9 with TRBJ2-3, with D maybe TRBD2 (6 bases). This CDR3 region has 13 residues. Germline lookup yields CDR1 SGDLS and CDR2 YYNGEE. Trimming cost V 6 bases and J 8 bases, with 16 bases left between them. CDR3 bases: TGTGCCAGCAACACAGATCGGCGGGGTACGCAGTATTTT. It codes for CASNTDRRGTQYF.